The present T cell receptor beta chain was sequenced within a study of T cell responses to AZD1222 COVID-19 vaccine. Whole-study results and caveats: Following two doses of AZD1222, Spike-specific TCR breadth and depth rose. Vaccine-associated CD4 TCRs spanned spike, dominant at 160-218 and 743-854. Only 6 or 7 AZD1222 recipients tested seropositive at baseline. Nearly half of the spike-specific TCRs reportedly recognize variant regions that carry no mutations.

As regards this clone: What it binds is not known.

Profiled with immunoSEQ multiplex PCR; TCRdb holds only in-frame clones, not every one. The sample includes about 39,000 clones, 88% of them seen just once. The clonotype originates from an adult who received the MenACWY meningococcal vaccine as a control. The sequences come from peripheral blood, collected 28 days after the second dose of the MenACWY control vaccine.

The CDR3 DNA is TGTGCCAGCAGGGGACAGGGAGCGGGAGCCTCCTACGAGCAGTACTTC. Protein product: CASRGQGAGASYEQYF. The chain uses TRBV5-4 and TRBJ2-7, with a possible D match to TRBD1 (9 bases). Germline CDR1 and CDR2: SGHNT and YYREEE (reference sequence). V lost 5 bases to trimming and J lost 0 bases, with 18 bases between them. The CDR3 is made up of 16 amino acids.